This TCR beta chain derives from a study of blood T cell repertoires in COVID-19. Whole-study context: Both acute and convalescent COVID-19 samples were obtained from the United States, Italy and Spain. PBMCs, B-cell-depleted T cells, or T cells provided the cDNA or gDNA that made up the material.

Germline lookup yields CDR1 LGHDT and CDR2 YNNKEL (reference sequence). With 4 bases removed from V and 4 bases from J, the gap between germline ends came to 10 bases. The CDR3 extends over 14 amino acids. In the study's own analysis: Amplified reference gene primers provided the basis for estimating nucleated cell counts. TCRdb's copy holds only in-frame clones and misses some; the assay was immunoSEQ multiplex PCR. Clone size and V and J calls were adopted from that table, with D and trimming inferred from the DNA. The sample contains around 200,000 clones, approximately 85% of which appear only once.

This chain links TRBV3-1 (or the pseudogene TRBV3-2) with TRBJ2-2; a weak D match, TRBD2 (5 bases). Sequencing used peripheral blood. The source of this sequence is a woman older than 75 with acute or convalescent COVID-19. Here the CDR3 DNA reads TGTGCCAGCAGCCGAGACGGGGTCACCGGGGAGCTGTTTTTT. It is translated as CASSRDGVTGELFF.